These T cell receptor beta chains were read from a single sample in a study of OX40 agonist ivuxolimab in advanced cancers. Some clones are missing from TCRdb's copy, which holds only in-frame ones; the method was immunoSEQ multiplex PCR. The sample has 40,000 to 55,000 clones, around 90% seen once; the top ten hold around 3.5%. The sample here was CD4+ or CD8+ T cells sorted from blood, taken in a trial of the OX40 agonist ivuxolimab. These receptors came from an adult with an advanced solid tumor such as melanoma, head and neck, liver or kidney cancer. The CDR3 runs from the conserved cysteine through the conserved F or W. A D gene is named only where the DNA matches it firmly. Clone size is shown for a subset of rows, as once, few, many or a class of expanded clone.

v_gene	abundance	j_gene	d_gene	len	CDR3nt	CDR3aa
TRBV6-1	.	TRBJ2-7	.	16	TGTGCCAGCAGTGAGATACAGGGTCGGTTCCCCTACGAGCAGTACTTC	CASSEIQGRFPYEQYF
TRBV10-1	few	TRBJ1-5	.	13	TGCGCCAGCAGCCCGAAGGGCAATCAGCCCCAGCATTTT	CASSPKGNQPQHF
TRBV9	once	TRBJ2-2	.	14	TGTGCCAGCAGCGTGAGAGGGAACACCGGGGAGCTGTTTTTT	CASSVRGNTGELFF
TRBV10-1	.	TRBJ1-5	TRBD1	17	TGCGCCAGCAGTGAGACTTGGGACAGGGGGGGGGATCAGCCCCAGCATTTT	CASSETWDRGGDQPQHF
TRBV5-4	.	TRBJ2-5	.	14	TGTGCCAGCAGCTTGCGGGGATTAGAAGAGACCCAGTACTTC	CASSLRGLEETQYF
TRBV6-1	.	TRBJ2-3	TRBD2	17	TGTGCCAGCAGTGAAAGGCGACTAGCGGGAGCGGGAGATACGCAGTATTTT	CASSERRLAGAGDTQYF
TRBV9	.	TRBJ2-2	.	17	TGTGCCAGCAGCGTAGACCCTCGGGCTGAGAACACCGGGGAGCTGTTTTTT	CASSVDPRAENTGELFF
TRBV28	.	TRBJ1-5	.	12	TGTGCCAGCAGTTCCCAGGATCAGCCCCAGCATTTT	CASSSQDQPQHF
TRBV6-1	.	TRBJ2-1	.	16	TGTGCCAGCAGTGAAGCGCGGAGTAGCTCCTACAATGAGCAGTTCTTC	CASSEARSSSYNEQFF
TRBV23-1	.	TRBJ2-3	TRBD2	17	TGCGCCAGCAGTCAACCGGGACCCAAGGGAGGGACAGATACGCAGTATTTT	CASSQPGPKGGTDTQYF
TRBV7-2	.	TRBJ2-5	.	15	TGTGCCAGCAGCTTAGCCACCGCCACTAAGGGGACCCAGTACTTC	CASSLATATKGTQYF
TRBV7-9	.	TRBJ2-2	.	16	TGTGCCAGCAGCTTGTCGCAGGGTAGGAACACCGGGGAGCTGTTTTTT	CASSLSQGRNTGELFF
TRBV6-5	.	TRBJ2-5	.	15	TGTGCCAGCAGTGGGGGGTCAGTTCAGAAACAGACCCAGTACTTC	CASSGGSVQKQTQYF
TRBV18	.	TRBJ2-3	.	14	TGTGCCAGCTCACCACGAACAGGGAGGGATACGCAGTATTTT	CASSPRTGRDTQYF
TRBV2	.	TRBJ1-1	.	10	TGTGCCAGCACGGGGTCTTATCCTTTCTTT	CASTGSYPFF
TRBV4-1	.	TRBJ1-1	TRBD1	13	TGCGCCAGCAGCCCGGGACAGGGTAATGAAGCTTTCTTT	CASSPGQGNEAFF
TRBV11-2	.	TRBJ2-5	.	15	TGTGCCAGCAGCCCGGGAGCTAGCGACGAAGAGACCCAGTACTTC	CASSPGASDEETQYF
TRBV29-1	.	TRBJ1-1	.	12	TGCAGCCTCCGGGACGGGAACACTGAAGCTTTCTTT	CSLRDGNTEAFF